This T cell receptor (beta chain) was recorded in a study of Graves' ophthalmopathy and Graves' hyperthyroidism. RNA transcripts provided the template for amplifying TCR beta CDR3 regions. First-round RT-PCR relied on HTBI primers, and a second-round multiplex PCR came next. Via MiXCR, TCRdb re-called the multiplex PCR reads, giving one row per CDR3 protein. The table includes 300,000 to 500,000 distinct CDR3 sequences, 15% detected once. Sequencing was done on a sample of peripheral blood. The source of this sequence is a woman between 18 and 29 years old with stable Graves' hyperthyroidism.

The CDR3 loop is CASSYVGTGELFF. CDR3 bases: TGTGCCAGCAGTTACGTTGGGACCGGGGAGCTGTTTTTT. This chain joins TRBV6-2 or TRBV6-3 and TRBJ2-2, with no clear D. V was shortened by 2 bases and J by 5 bases, with 6 bases between the two germline ends. The CDR3 is 13 amino acids. Germline V gene data show CDR1 as MNHEY and CDR2 as SVGEGT.